This T cell receptor (beta chain) emerged from a study of cytomegalovirus exposure and HLA in healthy donors. Study results and caveats: Listed as cytomegalovirus-associated were over 150 TCR beta chains. TCR sequences were mostly rare, though some public TCRs occurred in many donors.

For this clone: Its antigen remains unidentified.

This CDR3 has 15 amino acids. Germline CDR1 is LNHDA and CDR2 is SQIVND (reference sequence). V lost 5 bases, J lost 1 base, and 3 bases stayed unmatched. Clones were sequenced by immunoSEQ multiplex PCR, and TCRdb holds only the in-frame ones, with some missing. The table shows around 200,000 clones, with approximately 83% occurring only once. This chain joins TRBV19 and TRBJ2-7, with 12 bases identical to TRBD2. The TCR was taken from a woman aged 18-30 years in good health and CMV-seropositive. Sequenced: PBMCs. CDR3 in amino acids: CASSFGLAGSYEQYF. CDR3 nucleotide sequence: TGTGCCAGTAGTTTCGGACTAGCGGGGTCCTACGAGCAGTACTTC.